The clone carrying this T cell receptor beta chain was counted only a few times. The germline V and J ends were trimmed by 4 bases and 0 bases, with 13 bases remaining between them. The CDR3 has 16 amino acids. From germline, CDR1 is LNHDA and CDR2 SQIVND (reference sequence). This entry is derived from a study of shared clonotypes between healthy human individuals. The test was conducted at deep level. The quantity of DNA used in unsorted PBMC replicate PCRs was roughly 300 ng, corresponding to about 30,000 T cell genomes. Assay: immunoSEQ multiplex PCR; the TCRdb copy retains only in-frame clones and omits some. The profile shows 400,000 to 550,000 clones, approximately 79% of them singletons.

The source is a middle-aged woman in good health. Some clones in this sample may be carry-over from other donors' samples. Sequencing was carried out using PBMCs. The chain uses TRBV19 and TRBJ1-3; tentative D call: TRBD1 (6 bases). CDR3 residues: CASSTRNRASGNTIYF. CDR3 coding DNA: TGTGCCAGTAGTACGCGGAACAGGGCCTCTGGAAACACCATATATTTT.